This T cell receptor beta chain originates from a study of chemoradiotherapy in HPV16-positive cancers. The assay was immunoSEQ multiplex PCR, and TCRdb's table has in-frame clones only and misses some. The repertoire holds 15,000 to 20,000 clones, with just under 90% as singletons. Trimming removed 6 bases from V and 3 bases from J; junction bases left unmatched: 3. The CDR3 consists of 14 residues. Germline CDR1 and CDR2: MGHRA and YSYEKL. The TCR was taken from a human donor with HPV-associated anogenital cancer. This chain links TRBV4-1 with TRBJ1-5, with 9 bases matching TRBD1. The starting material was blood, obtained from a patient who underwent chemoradiotherapy. CDR3 coding DNA: TGCGCCAGCAGGCGACAGGGGGACAATCAGCCCCAGCATTTT. This gives the protein CASRRQGDNQPQHF.